These 17 T cell receptor beta chains were sequenced from one sample in a study of cytomegalovirus exposure and HLA in healthy donors. Sequencing was performed with immunoSEQ multiplex PCR; in TCRdb, only in-frame clones are kept and a portion is missing. The repertoire holds some 230,000 clones, with about 89% as singletons. The sequencing input was PBMCs. The origin of the receptors is a woman younger than 30 in good health and CMV-seronegative.

This sequence joins TRBV5-1 and TRBJ2-5, with D unresolved. This CDR3 has 14 amino acids. Germline CDR1 reads SGHRS; CDR2 reads YFSETQ. V was clipped by 2 bases and J by 1 base, with 9 bases between them. CDR3 bases: TGCGCCAGCAGCTTTACTGCCCTCCAAGAGACCCAGTACTTC. The encoded protein is CASSFTALQETQYF.

This CDR3 is CAWSVFSSGAYNEQFF. The CDR3 DNA follows: TGTGCCTGGAGTGTATTTTCTAGCGGGGCCTACAATGAGCAGTTCTTC. The chain couples TRBV30 to TRBJ2-1; 9 positions match TRBD2. The CDR3 contains 16 residues. The V and J ends lost 0 bases and 2 bases, in that order; junction bases with no gene match: 5. Per the germline V gene, CDR1 is GTSNPN and CDR2 is SVGIG (reference sequence).

The J gene is TRBJ2-1, the V gene TRBV7-8; TRBD2 aligns across 13 bases. CDR1 and CDR2 from the germline V gene are SGHVS and FQNEAQ. The CDR3 runs 15 residues. Trimming removed 5 bases from V and 7 bases from J; junction bases left unmatched: 5. CDR3 region: CASSLGLAGENEQFF. For the CDR3, the DNA is TGTGCCAGCAGCCTCGGACTAGCGGGGGAGAATGAGCAGTTCTTC.

This clone occurred once. This chain's CDR3 is CASSSRDRYMNTEAFF. CDR3 nucleotide sequence: TGTGCCAGCAGTTCCCGGGACAGATACATGAACACTGAAGCTTTCTTT. The rearrangement uses TRBV27 and TRBJ1-1; 7 bases fit TRBD1. Germline V CDR1 and CDR2: MNHEY, SMNVEV (reference sequence). CDR3 length: 16 amino acids. The J segment lost 0 bases and the V segment lost 4 bases, leaving 8 bases of the junction unmatched.

This chain uses TRBV7-2 with TRBJ2-4; 9 nucleotides agree with TRBD2. There are 15 residues in the CDR3. CDR1 and CDR2 (germline): SGHTA, FQGNSA. Germline trimming cut 4 bases from V and 0 bases from J; bases unmatched to any gene: 1. For the CDR3, the DNA is TGTGCCAGCAGCTCTAGCGGGGTAGCCAAAAACATTCAGTACTTC. Protein sequence: CASSSSGVAKNIQYF.

V is TRBV30 and J is TRBJ2-5; TRBD2 is a possible D gene (6 bases). CDR3 size: 14 residues. Germline lookup yields CDR1 GTSNPN and CDR2 SVGIG (reference sequence). The V end was cut by 0 bases, the J end by 5 bases, with 13 bases between. CDR3 DNA: TGTGCCTGGAGTGTGGCGGGGTCTGGGGAGACCCAGTACTTC. This gives the protein CAWSVAGSGETQYF. The complete variable domain, with remaining parts taken from reference TRBV30 and TRBJ2-5, reads SQTIHQWPATLVQPVGSPLSLECTVEGTSNPNLYWYRQAAGRGLQLLFYSVGIGQISSEVPQNLSASRPQDRQFILSSKKLLLSDSGFYLCAWSVAGSGETQYFGPGTRLLVL.

V usage is TRBV30 and J usage is TRBJ1-5, with D perhaps matching TRBD1 (5 bases). The germline V gene encodes CDR1 GTSNPN and CDR2 SVGIG (reference sequence). The CDR3 extends over 15 amino acids. The V gene lost 3 bases and the J gene lost 0 bases, with 12 bases spanning the gap. This CDR3 is CAWSEGLYSNQPQHF. The CDR3 region has the DNA TGTGCCTGGAGCGAGGGACTGTATAGCAATCAGCCCCAGCATTTT.

In this sample, this clone turned up many times. This chain connects TRBV19 to TRBJ2-3; the D gene is possibly TRBD2 (5 bases). Between the trimmed V and J ends, which lost 3 bases and 8 bases, there was a span of 15 bases. The CDR3 runs 14 residues. Germline V gives CDR1 LNHDA, CDR2 SQIVND (reference sequence). The CDR3 DNA sequence: TGTGCCAGTAGTATTGGCAGTGGACGGGGTACGCAGTATTTT. Amino acids: CASSIGSGRGTQYF.

The sample holds one count of this clone. The chain couples TRBV28 to TRBJ2-7; 7 bases are shared with TRBD2. J gave up 7 bases and V 6 bases, and 6 bases lay outside the gene matches. This CDR3 spans 12 amino acids. CDR1 is MDHEN and CDR2 is SYDVKM in the germline V gene. CDR3 sequence: CASRGPGGEQYF. In DNA form, the CDR3 reads TGTGCCAGCAGGGGCCCCGGGGGGGAGCAGTACTTC.

The chain combines TRBV11-2 with TRBJ2-1, with unresolved D. Trimming pared 11 bases from V and 4 bases from J, leaving 15 bases between. This CDR3 has 13 amino acids. The germline V gene has CDR1 SGHAT and CDR2 FQNNGV. CDR3 in DNA: TGTGCCTCCCTCAGCGTACTTTACAATGAGCAGTTCTTC. This translates into CASLSVLYNEQFF.

This chain links TRBV2 with TRBJ2-1; D possibly corresponds to TRBD2 (5 bases). V lost 10 bases, J lost 0 bases, and 13 bases lay in between. CDR1 and CDR2 (germline): SNHLY, FYNNEI. The CDR3 contains 14 residues. CDR3 nucleotide sequence: TGTGCCATCCCCAGCGGTCTCTCCTACAATGAGCAGTTCTTC. As protein: CAIPSGLSYNEQFF.

J is TRBJ2-5 and V is TRBV7-2; unclear D gene. Trimming took 4 bases from V and 4 from J, leaving 7 bases between them. CDR1 and CDR2 (germline): SGHTA, FQGNSA. CDR3 length: 12 residues. CDR3 loop: CASSSPGETQYF. CDR3 DNA sequence: TGTGCCAGCAGCTCCCCCGGAGAGACCCAGTACTTC.

The chain combines TRBV27 with TRBJ2-1; a possible D gene is TRBD2 (6 bases). This CDR3 has 19 residues. The V gene's germline CDR1 is MNHEY and CDR2 SMNVEV (reference sequence). V was cut by 2 bases and J by 4 bases, with 24 bases left in between. CDR3 loop: CASSLVVATRNVLYNEQFF. The CDR3 nucleotides read TGTGCCAGCAGTTTAGTGGTTGCGACTAGAAACGTCCTTTACAATGAGCAGTTCTTC.

V gene TRBV5-1 combines with J gene TRBJ2-4; D possibly corresponds to TRBD1 (6 bases). The CDR3 consists of 18 residues. V was shortened by 1 base and J by 0 bases, with 17 bases between the two germline ends. Looked up from germline, CDR1 is SGHRS and CDR2 is YFSETQ. The chain's CDR3 is CASSLRPGDILAKNIQYF. CDR3 DNA sequence: TGCGCCAGCAGCTTGAGGCCAGGGGATATTCTAGCCAAAAACATTCAGTACTTC.

The rearrangement uses TRBV10-1 and TRBJ2-5; 8 nucleotides agree with TRBD1. The germline gives CDR1 WNHNN, CDR2 SYGVQD (reference sequence). The CDR3 totals 12 residues. The ends lost 3 bases at V and 9 bases at J; junction bases unmatched: 3. The CDR3 protein is CASSDPGQAQYF. For the CDR3, the DNA is TGCGCCAGCAGTGACCCGGGACAGGCCCAGTACTTC.

V and J are TRBV14 and TRBJ2-7, with TRBD2 matching 7 bases. CDR1 SGHDN and CDR2 FVKESK come from the germline V gene. V shed 0 bases, J shed 7 bases, and the junction held 18 bases outside the gene matches. CDR3 length: 18 residues. CDR3 sequence reads: CASSQEGKAGFFSCEQYF. CDR3 DNA: TGTGCCAGCAGCCAAGAAGGGAAAGCGGGGTTCTTTTCGTGTGAGCAGTACTTC.

The chain has TRBV30 and TRBJ1-4; a weak D match, TRBD1 (6 bases). V dropped 7 bases and J dropped 7 bases, with 19 bases sitting between them. The CDR3 sequence is 14 residues long. Germline CDR1 and CDR2: GTSNPN and SVGIG (reference sequence). This CDR3 reads CASYGAGGREKLFF. The CDR3 DNA reads TGTGCCTCCTACGGGGCCGGGGGGCGTGAAAAACTGTTTTTT.